The 11 T cell receptor beta chains in this list originate from one sample, sequenced in a study of shared clonotypes between healthy human individuals (dated by TCRdb to 2020 to 2021). The receptor library was made with the immunoSEQ multiplex PCR assay. This immuneACCESS table, as held by TCRdb, lists in-frame sequences with V and J called but not all clones. Of the missing ones, under half trace to an unresolved V gene in checked studies; the others have no known cause. The sample contains roughly 500,000 clones, 75% to 85% of them found a single time. The ten largest make up approximately 12% of the sample. Specimen: PBMCs. Source of these receptors: a woman between 40 and 50 years old in good health. Some clones in this sample may be carry-over from other donors' samples.

This clone has more than one count but fewer than ten. V gene TRBV10-3 combines with J gene TRBJ2-3, with D perhaps TRBD1 or TRBD2 (5 bases each). CDR3 length equals 16 residues. The germline V gene encodes CDR1 ENHRY and CDR2 SYGVKD. Between the trimmed V and J ends, which lost 6 bases and 2 bases, there was a span of 18 bases. Here the CDR3 reads CAIRRDGTLNTDTQYF. The CDR3 DNA follows: TGTGCCATCAGAAGGGACGGAACGCTTAACACAGATACGCAGTATTTT.

This clone has ten or more counts. V usage is TRBV28 and J usage is TRBJ2-1; D is possibly TRBD2 (5 bases). Deletions cut 3 bases from V and 6 bases from J, with 9 bases between. This CDR3 comprises 13 residues. Germline CDR1 is MDHEN and CDR2 is SYDVKM. CDR3: CASSLASRNEQFF. CDR3 DNA sequence: TGTGCCAGCAGTTTGGCTAGCCGCAATGAGCAGTTCTTC.

In the case of this clone: Distinct nucleotide sequences in the sample also encode this CDR3. The V and J genes are TRBV7-9 and TRBJ1-1; 10 bases are shared with TRBD1. This CDR3 contains 15 residues. Trimming cost V 2 bases and J 2 bases; bases outside gene matches: 2. Per germline, CDR1 SEHNR and CDR2 FQNEAQ (reference sequence). This chain's CDR3 is CASSLPTGGNTEAFF. CDR3 DNA: TGTGCCAGCAGCTTACCGACAGGGGGCAACACTGAAGCTTTCTTT.

CDR3 amino acids: CASSRLAGGINEQFF. The CDR3 DNA reads TGTGCCAGCAGTCGACTAGCGGGAGGTATCAATGAGCAGTTCTTC. The chain is built from TRBV6-1 and TRBJ2-1; TRBD2 matches at 13 bases. CDR3 length: 15 residues. The junction had 4 bases not matched to a gene; V was cut back by 5 bases and J by 6 bases. The V gene's germline CDR1 is MNHNS and CDR2 SASEGT.

The rearrangement links TRBV13 to TRBJ2-5; TRBD2 might be the D (6 bases). The CDR3 runs to 15 residues. Germline-derived CDR1 and CDR2 are PRHDT and FYEKMQ (reference sequence). V shed 3 bases and J shed 5 bases, with 16 bases lying between them. The CDR3 sequence: CASSFRDLSMETQYF. The CDR3 region has the DNA TGTGCCAGCAGCTTCCGGGACTTATCTATGGAGACCCAGTACTTC.

On this clone itself: The same CDR3 also results from other DNA sequences found in this sample. V gene TRBV5-1 combines with J gene TRBJ1-1, with no clear D. Germline V gene lookup returns CDR1 SGHRS and CDR2 YFSETQ. Trimming removed 0 bases at V and 1 base at J, with 7 bases between. The CDR3 contains 14 residues. The DNA of the CDR3 is TGCGCCAGCAGCTTGGGCCCGGAGAACACTGAAGCTTTCTTT. It encodes CASSLGPENTEAFF. Full variable domain (missing parts from reference TRBV5-1 and TRBJ1-1): KAGVTQTPRYLIKTRGQQVTLSCSPISGHRSVSWYQQTPGQGLQFLFEYFSETQRNKGNFPGRFSGRQFSNSRSEMNVSTLELGDSALYLCASSLGPENTEAFFGQGTRLTVV.

A few counts support this clone. J is TRBJ2-1 and V is TRBV29-1; a weak D match, TRBD1 (5 bases). Trimming stripped 5 bases from V and 5 bases from J, with 13 bases between. The CDR3 sequence is 13 residues long. Germline V lookup: CDR1 SQVTM, CDR2 ANQGSEA. CDR3 amino acids: CSVMQVGHNEQFF. CDR3 coding DNA: TGCAGCGTTATGCAGGTGGGGCACAATGAGCAGTTCTTC.

With regard to this clone: Other DNA variants within this sample encode the same CDR3. The chain recombines TRBV15 with TRBJ1-2; D is ambiguous. The length of the CDR3 is 14 residues. Germline V gene data show CDR1 as LNHNV and CDR2 as YYDKDF (reference sequence). V lost 0 bases, J lost 2 bases, and 7 bases lay in between. As DNA, the CDR3 is TGTGCCACCAGCAGAGATCGGGTAAACTATGGCTACACCTTC. This translates into CATSRDRVNYGYTF. The full variable domain, completed using reference TRBV15 and TRBJ1-2, is DAMVIQNPRYQVTQFGKPVTLSCSQTLNHNVMYWYQQKSSQAPKLLFHYYDKDFNNEADTPDNFQSRRPNTSFCFLDIRSPGLGDTAMYLCATSRDRVNYGYTFGSGTRLTVV.

This chain uses TRBV6-5 with TRBJ2-7; 9 nucleotides agree with TRBD1. CDR1 is MNHEY and CDR2 is SVGAGI in the germline V gene. V dropped 2 bases and J dropped 5; count of bases not matched to a gene: 7. The CDR3 runs to 15 residues. CDR3 sequence: CASSYPGQGNNEQYF. DNA for the CDR3: TGTGCCAGCAGTTACCCGGGACAGGGTAATAACGAGCAGTACTTC.

The chain has TRBV18 and TRBJ1-1; possible D gene TRBD1, 6 bases. The CDR3 sequence is 13 residues long. Between the trimmed V and J ends, which lost 5 bases and 1 base, there was a span of 8 bases. CDR1 and CDR2 from the germline V gene are KGHSH and LQKENI. The CDR3 nucleotides are TGTGCCAGCTCAACACAGGGGAACACTGAAGCTTTCTTT. Translating gives CASSTQGNTEAFF.

This chain uses TRBV10-1 with TRBJ2-1; TRBD1 might be the D (6 bases). Germline V gene lookup returns CDR1 WNHNN and CDR2 SYGVQD (reference sequence). The V end was cut by 7 bases, the J end by 9 bases, with 22 bases between. The CDR3 runs to 15 residues. The CDR3 sequence: CASMGPGPRGSEQFF. For the CDR3, the DNA is TGCGCCAGCATGGGGCCCGGTCCCAGGGGAAGTGAGCAGTTCTTC.